This TCR beta chain was found in a study of beta chain features in type 1 diabetes. The wider study: Sorted cells examined across all samples numbered around 100 million. Study conclusions and caveats: Fewer insertions but more deletions were seen at VDJ junctions in type 1 diabetes patients.

As for this clone: The antigen remains unidentified.

Based on CD45RO/CCR7/CD25/CD127/CD95/CD27, CD4+ regulatory, stem cell-like memory, naive and central memory cells were sorted. The entirety of the isolated RNA underwent reverse transcription, so expressed TCRB transcripts were sequenced. The protocol was immunoSEQ multiplex PCR, while the TCRdb copy is restricted to in-frame clones and leaves out a portion. The sample includes approximately 380,000 clones, about 16% of them seen just once. V was trimmed by 2 bases and J by 0 bases, leaving 9 bases between them. The CDR3 spans 15 residues. Germline V CDR1 and CDR2: SGHNT, YYREEE (reference sequence).

The TCR sequence derives from a woman younger than 30 in good health. V and J are TRBV5-4 and TRBJ1-5; possible D gene TRBD1, 6 bases. Input material: naive CD4+ T cells from blood. The CDR3 region is CASSLGGDSNQPQHF. The DNA for the CDR3 is TGTGCCAGCAGCTTAGGGGGTGATAGCAATCAGCCCCAGCATTTT. Filled out from reference TRBV5-4 and TRBJ1-5, the complete variable domain reads ETGVTQSPTHLIKTRGQQVTLRCSSQSGHNTVSWYQQALGQGPQFIFQYYREEENGRGNFPPRFSGLQFPNYSSELNVNALELDDSALYLCASSLGGDSNQPQHFGDGTRLSIL.